This T cell receptor (beta chain) was recovered during a study of human T cells and chemical hapten exposure (dated by TCRdb to the early 2020s). Background for the entire study: For sensitization, 2% DPC in acetone was applied to a 2 cm by 2 cm area of upper inner arm skin. Blood was sampled from patients pre-sensitization (week 0) and at 2, 6 and about 24 weeks after DPC sensitization. Patients additionally received weekly therapeutic DPC doses to the scalp throughout the roughly 25-week study period. Libraries were pooled for sequencing, and variation in per-sample TCR yields was attributed mainly to small differences in library volumes within the pool. The mostly female patient cohort included alopecia areata with under or over 50% scalp involvement, alopecia totalis and alopecia universalis. Patch testing was done on the upper back using Finn chambers containing 0.01% DPC, and results were scored after 6 days according to International Contact Dermatitis Research Group standards. Blood for TCR sequencing was provided by twenty-nine alopecia patients at one to four time points (pre-sensitization, 2, 6 and 24 weeks). In alopecia patients, the study followed how the peripheral blood TCR repertoire changed in vivo over primary and secondary sensitization to diphenylcyclopropenone (DPC), a hapten.

Results and caveats for the whole study, not just this receptor: Because all patients had alopecia, a presumed autoimmune disease, the immune response of the patients might differ from that of healthy individuals. DPC sensitization did not change how many TCRs were above 1 in 1000 frequency, and no evidence was found of alterations in global repertoire structure. Patch test score was positively correlated with the number of PT1 expanded TCRs, with significance at thresholds 8, 16 and 32 but not at 4. Significantly more large CDR3 similarity clusters were formed by expanded TCRs than by pre-sensitization or healthy control sets, consistent with antigen-driven responses. After repeated subsampling, changes were observed in the strength of the expansion versus patch-test correlation and in the threshold at which the correlation became significant.

This sample's time point label indicates: pre-sensitization, week 0. The intended sense of this specimen's treatment or condition label: therapeutic diphenylcyclopropenone sensitization with weekly scalp DPC. At each patch-test visit, blood was drawn before the patch test was applied. To be eligible, patients had to be aged 18 to 70, diagnosed with alopecia and judged suitable for DPC therapy, while pregnant patients were excluded. Total RNA was isolated from unfractionated whole blood collected in Tempus Blood RNA tubes. V is clipped by 3 bases and J by 0 bases, and the sequence between their germline boundaries is 12 bases long. Its CDR3 holds 15 amino acids, cysteine through phenylalanine. Of the read, only the CDR3 DNA is kept; its 45 bases are in frame from base 1. CDR1 and CDR2, looked up from the germline V gene (reference sequence), are DFQATT and SNEGSKA. The protocol used for the library was RACE. Sequenced using a NextSeq 500. During library preparation, unique molecular identifiers were attached to individual cDNA molecules so that TCRs could be counted quantitatively and reproducibly. Both TCR alpha and TCR beta chains were sequenced from each blood RNA sample. In the source study's methods: Samples had a median of roughly 100,000 TCRs, with a range from about 20,000 to 690,600. The Decombinator software suite was used to annotate V, J and CDR3 in the TCR reads. For PS versus PT1 abundance plots, all samples were subsampled to the same number of TCRs (28,000). TCRs were defined as expanded if absent before sensitization and observed at least eight times at the 2-week time point. TCRdb took the public reads, trimmed them with fastp at Q25, ran MiXCR for clone calling and kept in-frame beta chains. Each entry merges the rows of one CDR3 protein and shows their most common DNA and genes. None of the V and J calls come from the authors' own analysis; TCRdb made them. This sample lists 52,000 or so distinct CDR3 sequences; approximately 10% were detected once. 8% to 10% of the sample rests with the top ten.

The table lists this clonotype with many counts. What antigen it recognizes has not been identified. Base-call qualities are not available, and no considerably larger clone is one nucleotide away. The rearranged segments are TRBV20-1 and TRBJ1-5; the D gene cannot be resolved reliably. The origin of this receptor is a man aged 40-49 years with alopecia areata. Some clones in this sample may be carry-over from other donors' samples. Source: whole blood, taken in connection with sensitization to the hapten diphenylcyclopropenone (DPC). The sequenced DNA: TGCAGTGCTAGGGTCGGAAAGTATAGCAATCAGCCCCAGCATTTT. The resulting protein is CSARVGKYSNQPQHF.